This entry is about one T cell receptor beta chain. The antigen is not known. These data originate in a study of shared clonotypes between healthy human individuals. For every subset, genomic DNA was evenly distributed across several immunoSEQ plates. Produced via immunoSEQ multiplex PCR; TCRdb's table is partial and in-frame only. The sample contains roughly 2,000,000 clones, around 93% of which appear only once. Findings of the study overall: Represented diversity (both genetic and exposure-history) was limited by the small number of donors. Larger estimated richness was generally seen in naive subsets than in memory subsets.

The CDR3 contains 13 residues. Germline loops: CDR1 SGHAT, CDR2 FQNNGV. V was clipped by 5 bases and J by 8 bases, with 14 bases between them. CD8 cells classed as naive were CD45RO-negative and positively selected for CCR7, excluding terminally differentiated effector memory CD45RA+ cells. The sequencing sample was made of naive CD8+ T cells from PBMCs. This clonotype was sampled from a man younger than 35 in good health. Some clones in this sample may be carry-over from other donors' samples. This chain links TRBV11-2 with TRBJ2-3; D may correspond to TRBD1 or TRBD2 (6 bases each). The CDR3: CASSTPGAATQYF. DNA of the CDR3: TGTGCCAGCAGCACCCCGGGGGCTGCTACGCAGTATTTT.